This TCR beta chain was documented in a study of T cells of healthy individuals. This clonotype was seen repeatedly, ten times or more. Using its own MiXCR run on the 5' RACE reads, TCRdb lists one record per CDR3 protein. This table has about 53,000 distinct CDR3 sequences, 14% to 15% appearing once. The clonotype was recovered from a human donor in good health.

CDR3 protein: CAWSVPGQGGTQYF. Written as DNA, the CDR3 is TGTGCCTGGAGTGTTCCAGGCCAGGGTGGGACCCAGTACTTC. The chain recombines TRBV30 with TRBJ2-5, with a weak D call TRBD1 (5 bases). The CDR3 totals 14 residues. CDR1 GTSNPN and CDR2 SVGIG come from the germline V gene (reference sequence). The V and J ends lost 0 bases and 7 bases respectively, with 15 bases between them.